Following are 20 T cell receptor beta chains from one sample sequenced in a study of shared clonotypes between healthy human individuals. The table came from immunoSEQ multiplex PCR; TCRdb's copy has only in-frame clones and leaves some out. This table has about 2.3 million clones, roughly 92% appearing once. The sample was naive CD4+ T cells from PBMCs. Regarding subset: CD45RA+ positively selected. These receptors all stem from a man younger than 35 in good health. Some clones in this sample may be carry-over from other donors' samples.

V usage is TRBV7-2 and J usage is TRBJ1-3, with no clear D. CDR1 is SGHTA and CDR2 is FQGNSA in the germline V gene. V shed 5 bases and J shed 0 bases, with 11 bases lying between them. The CDR3 runs to 15 residues. This chain's CDR3 is CASSPAVFSGNTIYF. The CDR3 DNA sequence: TGTGCCAGCAGCCCAGCGGTTTTCTCTGGAAACACCATATATTTT. Based on the CDR3 plus reference TRBV7-2 and TRBJ1-3, the full variable domain is GAGVSQSPSNKVTEKGKDVELRCDPISGHTALYWYRQSLGQGLEFLIYFQGNSAPDKSGLPSDRFSAERTGGSVSTLTIQRTQQEDSAVYLCASSPAVFSGNTIYFGEGSWLTVV.

The genes are TRBV5-6 and TRBJ2-7; D perhaps matches TRBD1 (6 bases). Germline CDR1 reads SGHDT; CDR2 reads YYEEEE. The CDR3 totals 15 residues. V was shortened by 4 bases and J by 3 bases, with 17 bases between the two germline ends. For the CDR3, the DNA is TGTGCCAGCAGCCTGAAGGACAGCCTGTTCTACGAGCAGTACTTC. It specifies CASSLKDSLFYEQYF.

Worth noting for this clone: Other DNA variants within this sample encode the same CDR3. The V call is TRBV7-9, the J call TRBJ2-5; 8 nucleotides match TRBD2. Germline V gene sequence: CDR1 SEHNR, CDR2 FQNEAQ (reference sequence). There are 14 residues in the CDR3. Trimming at V came to 3 bases and at J to 2 bases, leaving 2 bases not matched to a gene. The CDR3 loop is CASSFTSGQETQYF. DNA for the CDR3: TGTGCCAGCAGCTTTACTAGCGGACAAGAGACCCAGTACTTC.

The chain combines TRBV28 with TRBJ2-6; D is possibly TRBD1 (7 bases). V lost 4 bases to trimming and J lost 0 bases, with 16 bases between them. Per germline, CDR1 MDHEN and CDR2 SYDVKM. The length of the CDR3 is 18 residues. CDR3: CASSSGGRGDSGANVLTF. CDR3 in DNA: TGTGCCAGCAGTTCGGGCGGCAGGGGGGACTCTGGGGCCAACGTCCTGACTTTC.

The chain combines TRBV10-3 with TRBJ1-5; D remains ambiguous. The CDR3 is 13 amino acids. CDR1 and CDR2 from the germline V gene are ENHRY and SYGVKD. Trimming removed 1 base at V and 2 bases at J, with 3 bases between. The CDR3 loop is CAISEYRNQPQHF. Here the CDR3 DNA reads TGTGCCATCAGTGAGTACCGCAATCAGCCCCAGCATTTT.

This chain links TRBV5-5 with TRBJ2-7; D is possibly TRBD2 (6 bases). This CDR3 comprises 15 residues. Germline CDR1 reads SGHKS; CDR2 reads YYEKEE (reference sequence). Trimming left V 4 bases short and J 2 bases short, with 16 bases between. As DNA, the CDR3 is TGTGCCAGCAGCCTAGCCACGGGACTCCCCTACGAGCAGTACTTC. Protein: CASSLATGLPYEQYF.

The chain combines TRBV29-1 with TRBJ2-5; D uncertain. V lost 5 bases and J lost 1, with 14 bases in between. CDR1 is SQVTM, CDR2 ANQGSEA, per germline. The CDR3 is 14 amino acids. CDR3 coding DNA: TGCAGCGTTACCCCCAGCCGAAGCCAAGAGACCCAGTACTTC. Translation: CSVTPSRSQETQYF.

The chain is built from TRBV4-1 and TRBJ2-7; possible D gene TRBD1, 6 bases. Per the germline V gene, CDR1 is MGHRA and CDR2 is YSYEKL. V was cut by 6 bases and J by 5 bases, with 20 bases left in between. The CDR3 is made up of 15 amino acids. The CDR3 sequence: CASSPFTGSRNEQYF. The CDR3 DNA sequence: TGCGCCAGCAGTCCCTTTACAGGGAGTAGGAACGAGCAGTACTTC.

J is TRBJ1-3 and V is TRBV2; 7 bases align to TRBD1. Trimming at V came to 5 bases and at J to 0 bases, leaving 4 bases not matched to a gene. Germline CDR1 reads SNHLY; CDR2 reads FYNNEI. This CDR3 is built from 15 residues. The CDR3 region is CASSSGTASGNTIYF. The DNA of the CDR3 is TGTGCCAGCAGTTCAGGGACAGCCTCTGGAAACACCATATATTTT.

Of note for this clone: Within the sample, other DNA sequences also encode this same CDR3. The J gene is TRBJ2-5, the V gene TRBV18; 14 bases fit TRBD2. The ends lost 3 bases at V and 2 bases at J; junction bases unmatched: 2. This CDR3 is 16 amino acids long. Looked up from germline, CDR1 is KGHSH and CDR2 is LQKENI. CDR3 sequence: CASSPGLAGGQETQYF. The CDR3 bases are TGTGCCAGCTCACCCGGACTAGCGGGAGGACAAGAGACCCAGTACTTC.

The rearrangement joins TRBV7-9 to TRBJ2-1; 8 bases align to TRBD2. J lost 4 bases, V lost 5 bases, and 16 bases had no gene match. This CDR3 has 18 residues. Germline loops: CDR1 SEHNR, CDR2 FQNEAQ (reference sequence). CDR3 coding DNA: TGTGCCAGCAGCCTCTCGAGCGACCCTAGCGGGCGTTACAATGAGCAGTTCTTC. It translates to CASSLSSDPSGRYNEQFF.

This clone was counted once. The CDR3 DNA is TGTGCCAGCAGTGTTGTCCGGGACAACTATGGCTACACCTTC. This translates into CASSVVRDNYGYTF. V is TRBV2 and J is TRBJ1-2, with a possible D match to TRBD1 (5 bases). The CDR3 length is 14 residues. V lost 4 bases to trimming and J lost 2 bases, with 11 bases between them. Germline CDR1 and CDR2: SNHLY and FYNNEI. The whole variable domain, filled in from reference TRBV2 and TRBJ1-2, reads EPEVTQTPSHQVTQMGQEVILRCVPISNHLYFYWYRQILGQKVEFLVSFYNNEISEKSEIFDDQFSVERPDGSNFTLKIRSTKLEDSAMYFCASSVVRDNYGYTFGSGTRLTVV.

A single count supports this clone. This chain uses TRBV15 with TRBJ2-7; D unresolved. In germline, CDR1 is LNHNV, CDR2 YYDKDF (reference sequence). CDR3 length: 12 amino acids. V was cut by 4 bases and J by 5 bases, with 9 bases left in between. CDR3 region: CATSTRFDEQYF. The CDR3, as DNA: TGTGCCACCAGCACTAGGTTCGACGAGCAGTACTTC.

The CDR3: CASSLSEEGYTGELFF. The DNA for the CDR3 is TGCGCCAGCAGCTTGAGTGAGGAGGGGTACACCGGGGAGCTGTTTTTT. This chain connects TRBV5-1 to TRBJ2-2, with D perhaps TRBD2 (6 bases). CDR1 is SGHRS, CDR2 YFSETQ, per germline. V was clipped by 1 base and J by 3 bases, with 13 bases between them. The CDR3 runs to 16 residues.

This sequence joins TRBV6-5 and TRBJ1-1; D is undetermined. Germline values: CDR1 MNHEY, CDR2 SVGAGI. V gave up 6 bases and J gave up 3 bases, with 14 bases separating them. There are 14 residues in the CDR3. The CDR3: CASRPTLAYTEAFF. The CDR3 DNA sequence: TGTGCCAGCAGACCCACTCTGGCCTACACTGAAGCTTTCTTT.

The sample holds one count of this clone. V usage is TRBV28 and J usage is TRBJ1-1; no clear D. CDR3 length: 14 residues. V was clipped by 3 bases and J by 4 bases, with 12 bases between them. Germline assignment: CDR1 MDHEN and CDR2 SYDVKM. The CDR3 loop reads CASSLDFGVTEAFF. The CDR3 DNA sequence: TGTGCCAGCAGTTTGGATTTTGGAGTCACTGAAGCTTTCTTT.

V gene TRBV9 combines with J gene TRBJ2-2, with D perhaps TRBD2 (5 bases). CDR1 and CDR2 from the germline V gene are SGDLS and YYNGEE. V was cut by 4 bases and J by 3 bases, with 16 bases left in between. CDR3 length equals 16 residues. CDR3 in amino acids: CASSRGPVGDTGELFF. The CDR3 nucleotides read TGTGCCAGCAGCAGAGGGCCAGTCGGGGACACCGGGGAGCTGTTTTTT.

This rearrangement joins TRBV30 to TRBJ1-5, with D possibly matching TRBD1 (5 bases). Trimming shortened V by 1 base and J by 1 base, and 11 bases separated the two germline ends. The germline V gene has CDR1 GTSNPN and CDR2 SVGIG (reference sequence). The CDR3 is made up of 15 amino acids. CDR3 sequence: CAWSAFGTSNQPQHF. The DNA for the CDR3 is TGTGCCTGGAGTGCCTTCGGGACCAGCAATCAGCCCCAGCATTTT.

The chain has TRBV7-2 and TRBJ2-5; 8 positions agree with TRBD2. The trim removed 5 bases at V and 2 bases at J, leaving 10 bases unmatched. Germline loops: CDR1 SGHTA, CDR2 FQGNSA. The CDR3 is made up of 16 amino acids. Written as DNA, the CDR3 is TGTGCCAGCAGCGTATCAGCGGGAGTTGGGCAAGAGACCCAGTACTTC. Translated: CASSVSAGVGQETQYF.

V and J are TRBV7-9 and TRBJ2-5; 12 bases match TRBD2. Per germline, CDR1 SEHNR and CDR2 FQNEAQ (reference sequence). This CDR3 contains 18 residues. V lost 3 bases to trimming and J lost 0 bases; unmatched junction nucleotides: 8. In DNA form, the CDR3 reads TGTGCCAGCAGCTTGGAGCTGGGACTAGCGGGCAACCAAGAGACCCAGTACTTC. Translated, it gives CASSLELGLAGNQETQYF.